The rows below give T cell receptor beta chains drawn from one sample of a study of blood T cell repertoires in COVID-19. Profiling relied on immunoSEQ multiplex PCR, and the TCRdb table lists in-frame clones only, not all of them. In the table there are around 72,000 clones, over 65% of which are singletons. Sequenced input: peripheral blood. Every receptor here comes from a woman older than 75 with acute or convalescent COVID-19. The CDR3 runs from the conserved cysteine through the conserved F or W.

v_call: TRBV7-9; cdr3_aa: CASRTGGHMNTEAFF
v_call: TRBV5-4; cdr3_aa: CASSLHLTGSNEQYF
v_call: TRBV15; cdr3_aa: CATSRENRDNDEQYF
v_call: TRBV29-1; cdr3_aa: CSVFGLAGGRETQYF
v_call: TRBV6-5; cdr3_aa: CASSPRDTQYF
v_call: TRBV5-8; cdr3_aa: CASSLGQGYTEAFF
v_call: TRBV24-1; cdr3_aa: CATSAQLAGVNEQFF
v_call: TRBV27; cdr3_aa: CASSFQSNTGELFF
v_call: TRBV27; cdr3_aa: CASSFGQNYGYTF
v_call: TRBV3-1/TRBV3-2; cdr3_aa: CASSPRAGTGQSPLHF
v_call: TRBV14; cdr3_aa: CASSFGLAAETQYF
v_call: TRBV20-1; cdr3_aa: CSASFGDSYNEQFF
v_call: TRBV5-1; cdr3_aa: CASSLGTSNEQYF
v_call: TRBV27; cdr3_aa: CASRRGGSEQYF
v_call: TRBV28; cdr3_aa: CASMGLLEEQYF
v_call: TRBV19; cdr3_aa: CASSNRQGYGYTF
v_call: TRBV19; cdr3_aa: CASSRGGNEAFF
v_call: TRBV12-3/TRBV12-4; cdr3_aa: CASSSQGDGYTF
v_call: TRBV7-9; cdr3_aa: CACDTSGVNEQFF
v_call: TRBV19; cdr3_aa: CASSIAGSGEAEQYF
v_call: TRBV3-1/TRBV3-2; cdr3_aa: CASSQDIGGEAFF
v_call: TRBV30; cdr3_aa: CAWKGTGGNTGELFF
v_call: TRBV18; cdr3_aa: CASSPEQGEQYF
v_call: TRBV15; cdr3_aa: CATSRPIGDRGGTDTQYF
v_call: TRBV7-9; cdr3_aa: CASSLDHRGLDAFF
v_call: TRBV27; cdr3_aa: CASGTGTGAFNEQFF
v_call: TRBV2; cdr3_aa: CASSEFGRQPQHF
v_call: TRBV7-6; cdr3_aa: CASSLTGGMDTEAFF
v_call: TRBV5-1; cdr3_aa: CASRLTGQGNNEQFF
v_call: TRBV30; cdr3_aa: CAWSIGDMNTEAFF
v_call: TRBV24-1; cdr3_aa: CATSDSGTAKETQYF
v_call: TRBV6-1; cdr3_aa: CASSEDQGSSYEQYF
v_call: TRBV27; cdr3_aa: CASSSPLNTEAFF